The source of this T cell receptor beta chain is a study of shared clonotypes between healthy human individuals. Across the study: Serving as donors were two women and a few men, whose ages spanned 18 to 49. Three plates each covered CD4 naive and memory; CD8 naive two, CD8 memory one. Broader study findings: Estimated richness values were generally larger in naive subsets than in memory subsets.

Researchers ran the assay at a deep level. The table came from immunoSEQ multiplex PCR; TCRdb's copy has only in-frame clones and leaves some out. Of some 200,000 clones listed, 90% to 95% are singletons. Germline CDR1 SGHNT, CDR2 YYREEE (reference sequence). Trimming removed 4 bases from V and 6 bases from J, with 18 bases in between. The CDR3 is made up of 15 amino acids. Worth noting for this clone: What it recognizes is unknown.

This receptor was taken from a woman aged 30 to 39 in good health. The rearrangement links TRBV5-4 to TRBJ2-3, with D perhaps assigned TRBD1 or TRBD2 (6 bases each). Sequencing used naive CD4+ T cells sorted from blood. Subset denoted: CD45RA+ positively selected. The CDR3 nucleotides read TGTGCCAGCAGCCTCGGGGGCCCCCCCGGGGATACGCAGTATTTT. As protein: CASSLGGPPGDTQYF.